Below, one T cell receptor (beta chain) is given with its context. Its specificity is unknown. The V gene lost 1 base and the J gene lost 0 bases, with 10 bases spanning the gap. CDR3 length: 15 residues. In germline, CDR1 is MNHEY, CDR2 SMNVEV (reference sequence). These data originate in a study of human T cells and chemical hapten exposure. As for the study in general: In the roughly 24-week study, patients were dosed weekly with diphenylcyclopropenone on the scalp throughout. Small pooled library volume differences mainly caused per-sample TCR yield variation.

TCRdb passed the RACE reads through MiXCR, listing each CDR3 protein once. Of just over 95,000 distinct CDR3 sequences listed, 25% to 30% were seen once; the top ten hold under 13%. Study-wide results and caveats: Correlating positively with patch test score were the PT1 expanded TCR counts.

As for time point: patch test 3, about 24 weeks after DPC sensitization. Treatment denoted: therapeutic diphenylcyclopropenone sensitization with weekly scalp DPC. The TCR originated in a man aged 35 to 55 with alopecia areata. Some clones in this sample may be carry-over from other donors' samples. This sample comprised whole blood, obtained in connection with sensitization to the hapten diphenylcyclopropenone (DPC). The rearrangement links TRBV27 to TRBJ2-7; maybe TRBD2 (5 bases). CDR3: CASSLLAGPSYEQYF. CDR3 bases: TGTGCCAGCAGTTTATTGGCGGGTCCCTCCTACGAGCAGTACTTC.